The next 29 T cell receptor beta chains were all read from a single sample in a study of T cells in localized non-small cell lung cancer. Assay used: immunoSEQ multiplex PCR; TCRdb lists only in-frame clones, some missing. Among about 14,000 clones listed, 65% to 85% were seen once. Sample: peripheral blood, taken before any cancer treatment. These TCRs come from a female donor over 55 with stage I squamous cell lung carcinoma.

The rearrangement joins TRBV18 to TRBJ1-6; TRBD1 matches at 11 bases. There are 17 residues in the CDR3. Trimming removed 1 base from V and 10 bases from J; junction bases left unmatched: 9. From germline, CDR1 is KGHSH and CDR2 LQKENI. Here the CDR3 reads CASSPLGQGANGSPLHF. DNA for the CDR3: TGTGCCAGCTCACCACTAGGACAGGGGGCGAATGGGTCACCCCTCCACTTT. The variable domain in full, with the rest retrieved from reference TRBV18 and TRBJ1-6, is NAGVMQNPRHLVRRRGQEARLRCSPMKGHSHVYWYRQLPEEGLKFMVYLQKENIIDESGMPKERFSAEFPKEGPSILRIQQVVRGDSAAYFCASSPLGQGANGSPLHFGNGTRLTVT.

The gene calls are TRBV6-9 and TRBJ2-2, with 7 positions matching TRBD1. CDR1 is MNHGY, CDR2 SVAAGI, per germline. Trimming cost V 5 bases and J 4 bases; bases outside gene matches: 4. This CDR3 spans 14 amino acids. CDR3 sequence reads: CASSSAGGTGELFF. CDR3 bases: TGTGCCAGCAGTAGCGCAGGGGGCACCGGGGAGCTGTTTTTT.

The chain employs TRBV2 and TRBJ1-3; maybe TRBD1 (5 bases). The CDR3 is made up of 14 amino acids. CDR1 SNHLY and CDR2 FYNNEI come from the germline V gene. Trimming removed 8 bases from V and 0 bases from J, with 11 bases in between. The CDR3, as DNA: TGTGCCAGCGGGGGAAGAGGCTCTGGAAACACCATATATTTT. It codes for CASGGRGSGNTIYF.

The chain carries TRBV30 and TRBJ1-1; no firm D call. The CDR3 has 13 residues. The germline gives CDR1 GTSNPN, CDR2 SVGIG (reference sequence). V was clipped by 5 bases and J by 1 base, with 11 bases between them. The CDR3 spells CAWARRRNTEAFF. DNA of the CDR3: TGTGCCTGGGCCCGGCGGAGGAACACTGAAGCTTTCTTT. The full variable domain, in which reference TRBV30 and TRBJ1-1 provide the parts outside the CDR3, is SQTIHQWPATLVQPVGSPLSLECTVEGTSNPNLYWYRQAAGRGLQLLFYSVGIGQISSEVPQNLSASRPQDRQFILSSKKLLLSDSGFYLCAWARRRNTEAFFGQGTRLTVV.

The genes are TRBV5-6 and TRBJ2-3; D gene uncertain. This CDR3 region has 15 residues. Trimming removed 2 bases from V and 0 bases from J, with 10 bases in between. The germline V gene encodes CDR1 SGHDT and CDR2 YYEEEE. DNA of the CDR3: TGTGCCAGCAGCTTATCCGGGCCAAGCACAGATACGCAGTATTTT. As protein: CASSLSGPSTDTQYF.

This chain links TRBV19 with TRBJ1-4, with D unresolved. Germline assignment: CDR1 LNHDA and CDR2 SQIVND (reference sequence). The V end was cut by 5 bases, the J end by 3 bases, with 16 bases between. The CDR3 loop spans 16 amino acids. CDR3 protein: CASSLGVGKANEKLFF. For the CDR3, the DNA is TGTGCCAGTAGTCTCGGAGTGGGCAAAGCTAATGAAAAACTGTTTTTT.

The CDR3 spells CAISEMAGNTEAFF. The CDR3 coding sequence is TGTGCCATCAGTGAGATGGCGGGGAACACTGAAGCTTTCTTT. The rearrangement links TRBV10-3 to TRBJ1-1, with unresolved D. The CDR3 loop spans 14 amino acids. V dropped 2 bases and J dropped 1 base, with 8 bases sitting between them. CDR1 is ENHRY and CDR2 is SYGVKD in the germline V gene.

This chain uses TRBV7-2 with TRBJ2-5; perhaps TRBD1 as D (5 bases). Germline V gene sequence: CDR1 SGHTA, CDR2 FQGNSA. V lost 2 bases and J 0 bases, leaving 7 bases between the germline ends. The CDR3 totals 14 residues. The CDR3 sequence is CASSLRQNQETQYF. As DNA, the CDR3 is TGTGCCAGCAGCTTACGACAGAACCAAGAGACCCAGTACTTC.

The chain joins TRBV13 to TRBJ1-3; no clear D gene. Germline V gene data show CDR1 as PRHDT and CDR2 as FYEKMQ (reference sequence). Trimming removed 3 bases from V and 0 bases from J, with 6 bases in between. The CDR3 spans 14 residues. CDR3 nucleotides: TGTGCCAGCAGCTTGGGATACTCTGGAAACACCATATATTTT. This sequence encodes CASSLGYSGNTIYF. Complete variable domain (other parts from reference TRBV13 and TRBJ1-3): AAGVIQSPRHLIKEKRETATLKCYPIPRHDTVYWYQQGPGQDPQFLISFYEKMQSDKGSIPDRFSAQQFSDYHSELNMSSLELGDSALYFCASSLGYSGNTIYFGEGSWLTVV.

The rearrangement links TRBV5-6 to TRBJ2-7; D tentatively fits TRBD1 or TRBD2 (5 bases each). The germline gives CDR1 SGHDT, CDR2 YYEEEE. V lost 0 bases and J 6 bases, leaving 10 bases between the germline ends. The CDR3 consists of 13 residues. This CDR3 reads CASSLGPGTEQYF. The CDR3 bases are TGTGCCAGCAGCTTGGGCCCTGGGACCGAGCAGTACTTC.

V usage is TRBV18 and J usage is TRBJ2-7, with D possibly matching TRBD2 (5 bases). This CDR3 is built from 15 residues. Trimming removed 3 bases from V and 5 bases from J, with 17 bases in between. CDR1 and CDR2 from the germline V gene are KGHSH and LQKENI. The CDR3 sequence is CASSPRASPENEQYF. The CDR3 DNA follows: TGTGCCAGCTCACCTCGTGCTAGCCCGGAAAACGAGCAGTACTTC.

The rearrangement uses TRBV7-2 and TRBJ2-6; the D is unclear. This CDR3 is built from 16 residues. The V gene lost 4 bases and the J gene lost 8 bases, with 18 bases spanning the gap. The germline gives CDR1 SGHTA, CDR2 FQGNSA. CDR3 nucleotide sequence: TGTGCCAGCAGCTCAGGACGTCCACGGGCATCCAACGTCCTGACTTTC. Amino acids: CASSSGRPRASNVLTF.

V usage is TRBV7-2 and J usage is TRBJ1-1, with no clear D. CDR1 is SGHTA, CDR2 FQGNSA, per germline. The length of the CDR3 is 13 residues. Trimming took off 3 bases at V and 5 bases at J, with 10 bases between the two ends. CDR3: CASSFSPETEAFF. Written as DNA, the CDR3 is TGTGCCAGCAGCTTTAGCCCTGAAACTGAAGCTTTCTTT.

As to this clone: No conserved phenylalanine or tryptophan ends this CDR3, so it is likely a read error. No DNA is shown, since the ends of the CDR3 on it are uncertain; the CDR3 is the one TCRdb lists. The chain employs TRBV7-9 and TRBJ2-7. Germline V gene data show CDR1 as SEHNR and CDR2 as FQNEAQ (reference sequence). The CDR3 has 13 residues if both end residues are counted. The CDR3 reads CASSQMSGRTPSL.

CDR3 in amino acids: CASQAGRGVAYTQYF. The CDR3 DNA reads as TGTGCCAGCCAGGCGGGGCGGGGGGTGGCATATACGCAGTATTTT. The chain carries TRBV6-5 and TRBJ2-3; 8 positions match TRBD2. This CDR3 region has 15 residues. Per germline, CDR1 MNHEY and CDR2 SVGAGI. V shed 8 bases and J 7 bases; nucleotides not matched to a gene: 14.

The chain employs TRBV7-9 and TRBJ2-5; 9 nucleotides align to TRBD2. J gave up 1 base and V 6 bases, and 6 bases lay outside the gene matches. Germline V gives CDR1 SEHNR, CDR2 FQNEAQ (reference sequence). This CDR3 has 15 amino acids. The CDR3 DNA sequence: TGTGCCAGCAGACCCCAGACTAGCGGCCAAGAGACCCAGTACTTC. Amino acids: CASRPQTSGQETQYF.

The V gene is TRBV18, the J gene TRBJ2-4; D is unresolved. The CDR3 length is 16 residues. V was clipped by 0 bases and J by 0 bases, with 9 bases between them. The germline V gene encodes CDR1 KGHSH and CDR2 LQKENI. The CDR3 DNA is TGTGCCAGCTCACCACCTACAGCTTTAGCCAAAAACATTCAGTACTTC. This sequence encodes CASSPPTALAKNIQYF.

The genes are TRBV7-9 and TRBJ2-7; either TRBD1 or TRBD2 may supply D (7 bases each). V was shortened by 5 bases and J by 5 bases, with 16 bases between the two germline ends. CDR1 and CDR2 from the germline V gene are SEHNR and FQNEAQ (reference sequence). CDR3 length: 14 amino acids. The CDR3 region is CASSPSGGADEQYF. In nucleotides, the CDR3 is TGTGCCAGCAGCCCATCAGGGGGGGCCGACGAGCAGTACTTC.

V gene TRBV19 combines with J gene TRBJ2-7, with D perhaps matching TRBD1 (6 bases). This CDR3 is 15 amino acids long. V gave up 1 base and J gave up 1 base, with 11 bases separating them. Germline V gene lookup returns CDR1 LNHDA and CDR2 SQIVND (reference sequence). CDR3 nucleotide sequence: TGTGCCAGTAGTATAGGTAGGACAGCTTCCTACGAGCAGTACTTC. Translation: CASSIGRTASYEQYF.

The J gene is TRBJ2-7, the V gene TRBV29-1, with a weak D call TRBD1 (5 bases). Trimming stripped 6 bases from V and 6 bases from J, with 21 bases between. The germline CDR1 and CDR2 sequences are SQVTM and ANQGSEA. The CDR3 is 14 residues long. CDR3 in DNA: TGCAGCGTCAGGCCCCAGGGTCGAGGCGCCGAGCAGTACTTC. It translates to CSVRPQGRGAEQYF.

This chain joins TRBV11-2 and TRBJ1-1; maybe TRBD1 (5 bases). The CDR3 extends over 16 amino acids. V gave up 2 bases and J gave up 5 bases, with 18 bases separating them. Germline CDR1 reads SGHAT; CDR2 reads FQNNGV. As DNA, the CDR3 is TGTGCCAGCAGCTTAAGAGGGGCTGAGGGGTGGACTGAAGCTTTCTTT. Translation: CASSLRGAEGWTEAFF. The variable domain in full, completed from reference TRBV11-2 and TRBJ1-1, reads EAGVAQSPRYKIIEKRQSVAFWCNPISGHATLYWYQQILGQGPKLLIQFQNNGVVDDSQLPKDRFSAERLKGVDSTLKIQPAKLEDSAVYLCASSLRGAEGWTEAFFGQGTRLTVV.

The chain uses TRBV9 and TRBJ1-2; D remains ambiguous. CDR1 is SGDLS and CDR2 is YYNGEE in the germline V gene. The CDR3 extends over 12 amino acids. V shed 6 bases and J shed 8 bases, with 14 bases lying between them. DNA for the CDR3: TGTGCCAGCAAACGGTCCTATGGAGGCTACACCTTC. Amino acid sequence: CASKRSYGGYTF. Complete variable domain (other parts from reference TRBV9 and TRBJ1-2): DSGVTQTPKHLITATGQRVTLRCSPRSGDLSVYWYQQSLDQGLQFLIQYYNGEERAKGNILERFSAQQFPDLHSELNLSSLELGDSALYFCASKRSYGGYTFGSGTRLTVV.

The rearrangement joins TRBV5-1 to TRBJ1-1; 9 bases align to TRBD1. The V segment lost 0 bases and the J segment 5 bases; nucleotides outside the gene matches: 8. The CDR3 length is 16 residues. Germline loops: CDR1 SGHRS, CDR2 YFSETQ. The CDR3 coding sequence is TGCGCCAGCAGCTTGGGGCATACAGGGGGCACGACTGAAGCTTTCTTT. Amino acids: CASSLGHTGGTTEAFF.

This clone was seen only once. J is TRBJ2-1 and V is TRBV12-5; TRBD2 matches at 12 bases. Germline-derived CDR1 and CDR2 are LGHNT and FRNRAP. V was pared by 0 bases and J by 6 bases, with 6 bases of the junction left unmatched. This CDR3 spans 17 amino acids. The CDR3 DNA follows: TGTGCTAGTGGTTTGGTGGTGGCTAGCGGGGGGGGCAATGAGCAGTTCTTC. It codes for CASGLVVASGGGNEQFF.

The V and J genes are TRBV6-1 and TRBJ2-1; 8 bases match TRBD1. V dropped 4 bases and J dropped 7; count of bases not matched to a gene: 6. The CDR3 is 14 amino acids. CDR1 is MNHNS and CDR2 is SASEGT in the germline V gene. The CDR3: CASSGGQGGNEQFF. For the CDR3, the DNA is TGTGCCAGCAGTGGTGGACAGGGTGGAAATGAGCAGTTCTTC.

This chain joins TRBV4-1 and TRBJ2-7, with 7 bases that match TRBD1. The CDR3 is made up of 14 amino acids. Trimming took 2 bases from V and 8 from J; bases not matched to a gene: 9. Germline assignment: CDR1 MGHRA and CDR2 YSYEKL. DNA for the CDR3: TGCGCCAGCAGCCAAAATCGGGACAGTAAGCAGCAGTACTTC. Translating gives CASSQNRDSKQQYF.

V is TRBV6-4 and J is TRBJ2-7; D call uncertain. The CDR3 contains 14 residues. Trimming left V 3 bases short and J 7 bases short, with 16 bases between. Germline CDR1 is MRHNA and CDR2 is SNTAGT. The CDR3 coding sequence is TGTGCCAGCAGTGAAGTAGCCCTAACGAGAGAGCAGTACTTC. The encoded protein is CASSEVALTREQYF.

The CDR3 loop reads CASSLKTAENTEAFF. In DNA, the CDR3 is TGTGCCAGCAGCTTAAAGACAGCCGAGAACACTGAAGCTTTCTTT. This chain joins TRBV7-3 and TRBJ1-1; maybe TRBD1 (5 bases). V was clipped by 1 base and J by 1 base, with 10 bases between them. CDR3 size: 15 residues. The germline V gene has CDR1 SGHTA and CDR2 FQGTGA.

The chain links TRBV5-6 to TRBJ1-5, with 10 bases identical to TRBD1. From germline, CDR1 is SGHDT and CDR2 YYEEEE. V gave up 4 bases and J gave up 2 bases; unmatched junction bases: 9. The CDR3 contains 17 residues. The CDR3 bases are TGTGCCAGCAGCAAAGTGGGACAGGGGAGAGGCAATCAGCCCCAGCATTTT. Amino acids: CASSKVGQGRGNQPQHF.